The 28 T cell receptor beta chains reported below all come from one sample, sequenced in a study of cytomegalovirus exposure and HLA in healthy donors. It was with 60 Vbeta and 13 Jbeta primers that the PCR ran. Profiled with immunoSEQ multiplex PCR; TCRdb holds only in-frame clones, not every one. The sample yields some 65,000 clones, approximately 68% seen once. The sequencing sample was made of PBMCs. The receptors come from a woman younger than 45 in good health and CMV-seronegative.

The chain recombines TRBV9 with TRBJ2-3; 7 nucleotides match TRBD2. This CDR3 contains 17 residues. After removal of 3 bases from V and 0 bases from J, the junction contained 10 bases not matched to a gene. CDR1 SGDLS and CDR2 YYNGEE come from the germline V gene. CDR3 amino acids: CASSAGLVLLSTDTQYF. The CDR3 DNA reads TGTGCCAGCAGCGCTGGACTAGTCCTACTTAGCACAGATACGCAGTATTTT.

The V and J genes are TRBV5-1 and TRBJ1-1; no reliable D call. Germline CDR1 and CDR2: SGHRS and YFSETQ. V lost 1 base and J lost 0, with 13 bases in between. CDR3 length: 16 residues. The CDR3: CASSLSTPDLNTEAFF. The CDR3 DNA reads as TGCGCCAGCAGCTTGAGCACACCAGACTTGAACACTGAAGCTTTCTTT.

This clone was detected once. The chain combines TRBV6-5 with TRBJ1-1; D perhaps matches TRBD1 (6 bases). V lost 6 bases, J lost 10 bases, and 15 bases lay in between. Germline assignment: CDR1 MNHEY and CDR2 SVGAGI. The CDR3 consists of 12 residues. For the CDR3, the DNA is TGTGCCAGCAGCCCGGGGGGGGGCAGAGCTTTCTTT. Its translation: CASSPGGGRAFF.

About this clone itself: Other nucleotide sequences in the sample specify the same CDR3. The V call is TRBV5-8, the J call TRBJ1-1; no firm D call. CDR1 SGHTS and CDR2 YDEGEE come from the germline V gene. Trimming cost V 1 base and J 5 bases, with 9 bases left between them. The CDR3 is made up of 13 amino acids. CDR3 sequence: CASSLNRDTEAFF. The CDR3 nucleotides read TGTGCCAGCAGCTTGAATCGGGATACTGAAGCTTTCTTT.

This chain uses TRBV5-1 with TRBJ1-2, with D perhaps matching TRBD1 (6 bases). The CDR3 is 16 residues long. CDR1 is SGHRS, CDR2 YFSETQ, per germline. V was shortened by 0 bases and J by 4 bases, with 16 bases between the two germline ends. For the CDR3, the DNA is TGCGCCAGCAGCTTGGCCGGGGGGGACATTCCCTATGGCTACACCTTC. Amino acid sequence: CASSLAGGDIPYGYTF.

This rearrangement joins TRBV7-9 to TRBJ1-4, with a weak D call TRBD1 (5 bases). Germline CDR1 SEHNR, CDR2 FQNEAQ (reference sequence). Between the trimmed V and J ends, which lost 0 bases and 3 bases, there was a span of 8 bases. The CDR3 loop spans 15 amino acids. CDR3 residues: CASSLAAGANEKLFF. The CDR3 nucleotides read TGTGCCAGCAGCTTAGCTGCGGGGGCTAATGAAAAACTGTTTTTT.

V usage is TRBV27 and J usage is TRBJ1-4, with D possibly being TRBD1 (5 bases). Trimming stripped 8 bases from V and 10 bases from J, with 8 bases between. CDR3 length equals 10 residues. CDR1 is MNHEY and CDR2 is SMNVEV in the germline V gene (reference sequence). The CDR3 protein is CASGRGKLFF. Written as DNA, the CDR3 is TGTGCCAGCGGAAGGGGAAAACTGTTTTTT. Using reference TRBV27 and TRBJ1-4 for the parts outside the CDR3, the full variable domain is EAQVTQNPRYLITVTGKKLTVTCSQNMNHEYMSWYRQDPGLGLRQIYYSMNVEVTDKGDVPEGYKVSRKEKRNFPLILESPSPNQTSLYFCASGRGKLFFGSGTQLSVL.

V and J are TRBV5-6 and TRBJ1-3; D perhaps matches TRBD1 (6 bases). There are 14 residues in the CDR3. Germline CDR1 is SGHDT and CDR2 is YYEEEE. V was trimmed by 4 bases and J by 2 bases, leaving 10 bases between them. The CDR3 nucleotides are TGTGCCAGCAGCCTGGACAGTGCTGGAAACACCATATATTTT. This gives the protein CASSLDSAGNTIYF.

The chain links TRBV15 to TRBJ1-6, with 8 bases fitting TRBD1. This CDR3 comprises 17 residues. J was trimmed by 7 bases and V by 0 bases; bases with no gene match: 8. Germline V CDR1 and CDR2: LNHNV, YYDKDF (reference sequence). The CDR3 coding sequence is TGTGCCACCAGCAGAGATGCGACAGGGGCCCCAAATTCACCCCTCCACTTT. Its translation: CATSRDATGAPNSPLHF.

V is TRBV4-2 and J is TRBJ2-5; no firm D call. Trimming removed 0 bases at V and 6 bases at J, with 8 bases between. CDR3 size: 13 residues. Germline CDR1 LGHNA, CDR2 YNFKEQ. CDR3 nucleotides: TGTGCCAGCAGCCAAGAAATCTTCCAGACCCAGTACTTC. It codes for CASSQEIFQTQYF.

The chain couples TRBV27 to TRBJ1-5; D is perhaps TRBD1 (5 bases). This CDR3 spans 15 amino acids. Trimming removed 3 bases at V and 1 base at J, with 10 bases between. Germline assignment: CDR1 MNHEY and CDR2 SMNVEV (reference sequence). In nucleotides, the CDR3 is TGTGCCAGCAGTTTGACAGCCCGGAGCAATCAGCCCCAGCATTTT. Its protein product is CASSLTARSNQPQHF.

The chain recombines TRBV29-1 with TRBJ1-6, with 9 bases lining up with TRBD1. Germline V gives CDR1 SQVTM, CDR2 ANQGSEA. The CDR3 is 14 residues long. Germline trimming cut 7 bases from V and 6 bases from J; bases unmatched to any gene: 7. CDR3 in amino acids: CSAQGQGSNSPLHF. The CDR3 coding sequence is TGCAGCGCTCAGGGACAGGGAAGTAATTCACCCCTCCACTTT.

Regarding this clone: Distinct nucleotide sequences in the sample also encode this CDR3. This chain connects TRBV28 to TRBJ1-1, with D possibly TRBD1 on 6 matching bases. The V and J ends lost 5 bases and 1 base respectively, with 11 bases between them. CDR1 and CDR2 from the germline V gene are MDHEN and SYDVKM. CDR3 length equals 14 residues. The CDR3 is CASSLTQGNTEAFF. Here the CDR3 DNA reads TGTGCCAGCAGTCTTACACAGGGGAACACTGAAGCTTTCTTT.

CDR3 sequence (DNA): TGTGCCAGCAGCCAAACAGGGAACCTAGCCAAAAACATTCAGTACTTC. This gives the protein CASSQTGNLAKNIQYF. The V gene is TRBV5-6, the J gene TRBJ2-4, with D maybe TRBD1 (6 bases). Germline V gene data show CDR1 as SGHDT and CDR2 as YYEEEE. V lost 4 bases and J 0 bases, leaving 14 bases between the germline ends. This CDR3 contains 16 residues.

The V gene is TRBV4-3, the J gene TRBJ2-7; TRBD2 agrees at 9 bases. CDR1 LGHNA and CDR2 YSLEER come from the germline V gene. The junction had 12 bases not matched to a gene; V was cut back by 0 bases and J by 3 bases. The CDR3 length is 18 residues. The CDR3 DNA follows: TGCGCCAGCAGCCAAGATTTCGGGCTAGCGGGGAATAACTACGAGCAGTACTTC. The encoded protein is CASSQDFGLAGNNYEQYF.

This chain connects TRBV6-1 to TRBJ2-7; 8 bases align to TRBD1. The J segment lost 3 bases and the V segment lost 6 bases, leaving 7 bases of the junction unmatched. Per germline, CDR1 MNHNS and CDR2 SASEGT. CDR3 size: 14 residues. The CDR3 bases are TGTGCCAGCAGGGGAACGGGACAGGTCTACGAGCAGTACTTC. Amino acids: CASRGTGQVYEQYF.

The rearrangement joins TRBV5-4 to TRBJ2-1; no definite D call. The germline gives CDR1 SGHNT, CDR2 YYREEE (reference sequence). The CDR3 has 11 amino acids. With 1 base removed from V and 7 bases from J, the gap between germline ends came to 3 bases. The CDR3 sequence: CASSLLNEQFF. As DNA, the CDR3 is TGTGCCAGCAGCTTGCTAAATGAGCAGTTCTTC.

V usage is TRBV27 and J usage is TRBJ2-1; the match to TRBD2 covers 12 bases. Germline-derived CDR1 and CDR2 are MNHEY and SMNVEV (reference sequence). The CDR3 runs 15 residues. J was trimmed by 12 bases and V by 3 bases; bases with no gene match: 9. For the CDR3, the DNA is TGTGCCAGCAGTTTTAGTCTAGCGGGGGGGCTGCGGCAGTTCTTC. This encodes CASSFSLAGGLRQFF.

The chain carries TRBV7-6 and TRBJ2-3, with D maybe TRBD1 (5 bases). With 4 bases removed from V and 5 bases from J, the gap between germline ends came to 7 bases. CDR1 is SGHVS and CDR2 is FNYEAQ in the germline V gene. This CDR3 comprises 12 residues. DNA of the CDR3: TGTGCCAGCAGCTCGACAGTAGATACGCAGTATTTT. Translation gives CASSSTVDTQYF. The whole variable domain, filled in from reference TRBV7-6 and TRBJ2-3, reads GAGVSQSPRYKVTKRGQDVALRCDPISGHVSLYWYRQALGQGPEFLTYFNYEAQQDKSGLPNDRFSAERPEGSISTLTIQRTEQRDSAMYRCASSSTVDTQYFGPGTRLTVL.

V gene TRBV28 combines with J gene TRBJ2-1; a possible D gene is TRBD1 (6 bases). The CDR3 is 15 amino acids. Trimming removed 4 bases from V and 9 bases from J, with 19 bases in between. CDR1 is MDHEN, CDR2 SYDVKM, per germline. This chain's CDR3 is CASSYRLRGTGEQFF. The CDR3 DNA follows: TGTGCCAGCAGTTATAGGTTGAGGGGGACGGGTGAGCAGTTCTTC.

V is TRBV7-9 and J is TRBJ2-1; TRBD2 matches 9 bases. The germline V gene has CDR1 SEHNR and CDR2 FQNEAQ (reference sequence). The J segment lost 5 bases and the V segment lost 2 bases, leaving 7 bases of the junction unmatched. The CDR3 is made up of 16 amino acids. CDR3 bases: TGTGCCAGCAGCTTATTATCTAGCGGGGTGAACAATGAGCAGTTCTTC. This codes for CASSLLSSGVNNEQFF.

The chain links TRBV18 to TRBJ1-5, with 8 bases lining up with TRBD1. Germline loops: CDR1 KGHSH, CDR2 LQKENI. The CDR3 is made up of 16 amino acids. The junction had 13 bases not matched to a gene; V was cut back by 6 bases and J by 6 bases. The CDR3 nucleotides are TGTGCCAGCTCCAACCAGGGGGCGGCTTCTAGTCAGCCCCAGCATTTT. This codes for CASSNQGAASSQPQHF.

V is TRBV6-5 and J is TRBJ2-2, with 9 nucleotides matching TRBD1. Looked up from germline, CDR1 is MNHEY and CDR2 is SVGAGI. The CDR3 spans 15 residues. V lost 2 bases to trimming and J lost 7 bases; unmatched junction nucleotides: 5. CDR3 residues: CASSYANRGHGELFF. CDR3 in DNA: TGTGCCAGCAGTTACGCAAACAGGGGGCACGGGGAGCTGTTTTTT.

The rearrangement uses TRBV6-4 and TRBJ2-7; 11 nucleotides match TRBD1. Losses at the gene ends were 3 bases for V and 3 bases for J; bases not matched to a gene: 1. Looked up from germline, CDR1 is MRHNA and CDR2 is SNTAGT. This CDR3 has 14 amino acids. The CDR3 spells CASSEGTGGYEQYF. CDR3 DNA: TGTGCCAGCAGTGAGGGGACAGGGGGCTACGAGCAGTACTTC.

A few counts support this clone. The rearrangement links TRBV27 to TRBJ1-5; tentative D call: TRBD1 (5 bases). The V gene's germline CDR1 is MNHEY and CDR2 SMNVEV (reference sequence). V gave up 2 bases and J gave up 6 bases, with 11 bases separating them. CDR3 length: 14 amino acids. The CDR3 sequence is CASSLRQSSQPQHF. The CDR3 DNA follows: TGTGCCAGCAGTTTAAGACAGTCGAGTCAGCCCCAGCATTTT.

CDR3 sequence: CASSPTQGPQETQYF. The CDR3 nucleotides read TGTGCCAGCAGTCCTACACAGGGGCCGCAAGAGACCCAGTACTTC. This chain joins TRBV9 and TRBJ2-5, with 7 bases identical to TRBD1. The germline CDR1 and CDR2 sequences are SGDLS and YYNGEE. This CDR3 comprises 15 residues. The ends lost 5 bases at V and 2 bases at J; junction bases unmatched: 9.

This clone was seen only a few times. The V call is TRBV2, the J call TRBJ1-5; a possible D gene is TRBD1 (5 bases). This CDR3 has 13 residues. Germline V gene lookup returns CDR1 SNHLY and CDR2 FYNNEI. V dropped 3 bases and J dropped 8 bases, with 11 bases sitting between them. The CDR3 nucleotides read TGTGCCAGCAGTGAGGAGGGGCGGGAGCCCCAGCATTTT. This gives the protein CASSEEGREPQHF.

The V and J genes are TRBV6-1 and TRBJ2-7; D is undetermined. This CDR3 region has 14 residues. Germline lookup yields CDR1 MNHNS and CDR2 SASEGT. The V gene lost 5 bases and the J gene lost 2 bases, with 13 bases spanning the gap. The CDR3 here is CASSRRAGTYEQYF. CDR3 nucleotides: TGTGCCAGCAGTCGTCGCGCAGGAACCTACGAGCAGTACTTC.